Following are 15 T cell receptor beta chains from one sample sequenced in a study of human T cells and chemical hapten exposure. Stated time point: patch test 2, 6 weeks after DPC sensitization. The treatment is: therapeutic diphenylcyclopropenone sensitization with weekly scalp DPC. TCRdb re-derived calls from the RACE reads in MiXCR, one entry per CDR3 protein. The sample lists about 100,000 distinct CDR3 sequences; about 10% were seen once. The material was whole blood, obtained in connection with sensitization to the hapten diphenylcyclopropenone (DPC). These TCRs come from a middle-aged woman with alopecia areata. Some clones in this sample may be carry-over from other donors' samples.

This clonotype has more than one count but fewer than ten. The chain carries TRBV7-9 and TRBJ2-3; D perhaps matches TRBD2 (7 bases). The CDR3 totals 15 residues. Germline-derived CDR1 and CDR2 are SEHNR and FQNEAQ (reference sequence). V lost 3 bases, J lost 2 bases, and 12 bases lay in between. CDR3 in amino acids: CASSFPGGHTDTQYF. CDR3 sequence (DNA): TGTGCCAGCAGCTTCCCCGGGGGGCACACAGATACGCAGTATTTT.

At least ten counts were recorded for this clonotype. The chain uses TRBV7-2 and TRBJ1-4; a possible D gene is TRBD1 (6 bases). V lost 5 bases, J lost 0 bases, and 10 bases lay in between. The germline CDR1 and CDR2 sequences are SGHTA and FQGNSA. The CDR3 spans 15 residues. In DNA form, the CDR3 reads TGTGCCAGCAGCCCGGGGGGCGCAACTAATGAAAAACTGTTTTTT. Amino acids: CASSPGGATNEKLFF.

This clonotype was picked up many times. This sequence joins TRBV6-2 or TRBV6-3 and TRBJ2-2, with D tentatively TRBD1 (5 bases). CDR1 and CDR2 from the germline V gene are MNHEY and SVGEGT. The ends were cut back, 9 bases at V and 5 bases at J, with 19 bases in the middle. The CDR3 runs 15 residues. CDR3 sequence reads: CASKLRGSWTGELFF. CDR3 bases: TGTGCCAGTAAATTAAGGGGATCGTGGACCGGGGAGCTGTTTTTT.

A remark on this clonotype: An end of the junction does not agree with germline; a read error may underlie this. The genes are TRBV13 and TRBJ1-2, with D hard to call. Germline-derived CDR1 and CDR2 are PRHDT and FYEKMQ (reference sequence). This CDR3 has 14 residues. This CDR3 is CSSSLGSSGNGYTF. The CDR3 bases are TGTTCCAGCAGCTTAGGCTCTTCGGGCAATGGCTACACCTTC. The full variable domain, its missing parts supplied by reference TRBV13 and TRBJ1-2, is AAGVIQSPRHLIKEKRETATLKCYPIPRHDTVYWYQQGPGQDPQFLISFYEKMQSDKGSIPDRFSAQQFSDYHSELNMSSLELGDSALYFCSSSLGSSGNGYTFGSGTRLTVV.

This clonotype was found many times. The chain couples TRBV5-1 to TRBJ1-2, with D possibly being TRBD1 (5 bases). V lost 4 bases and J 7 bases, leaving 11 bases between the germline ends. CDR3 length equals 12 residues. Germline lookup yields CDR1 SGHRS and CDR2 YFSETQ. The CDR3 region has the DNA TGCGCCAGCAGCCCTGGGACGTTTGGCTACACCTTC. Its translation: CASSPGTFGYTF.

J is TRBJ2-1 and V is TRBV19; no clear D. V was pared by 3 bases and J by 6 bases, with 9 bases between. CDR3 length: 13 residues. Germline V CDR1 and CDR2: LNHDA, SQIVND (reference sequence). The CDR3 sequence is CASSISDGNEQFF. The CDR3, as DNA: TGTGCCAGTAGTATTTCCGACGGCAATGAGCAGTTCTTC.

The rearrangement links TRBV6-5 to TRBJ1-6, with 8 bases identical to TRBD1. Per the germline V gene, CDR1 is MNHEY and CDR2 is SVGAGI. The CDR3 is made up of 14 amino acids. V was clipped by 5 bases and J by 10 bases; unmatched bases: 7. The CDR3 region has the DNA TGTGCCAGCAGTGCTTCCAGGGGGCGGTCACCCCTCCACTTT. Amino acid sequence: CASSASRGRSPLHF.

The chain has TRBV2 and TRBJ2-7; 10 positions agree with TRBD2. The junction had 6 bases not matched to a gene; V was cut back by 2 bases and J by 2 bases. CDR1 and CDR2 from the germline V gene are SNHLY and FYNNEI. The CDR3 covers 16 residues. CDR3 sequence: CASSEFGLAATYEQYF. Written as DNA, the CDR3 is TGTGCCAGCAGTGAATTCGGACTAGCGGCGACCTACGAGCAGTACTTC.

J is TRBJ2-7 and V is TRBV11-3; D unclear. The CDR3 is made up of 14 amino acids. The V end lost 1 base, the J end lost 0 bases, and 7 bases lay between the germline ends. Germline CDR1 reads SGHNT; CDR2 reads YENEEA. CDR3 sequence: CASSLVDNSYEQYF. CDR3 DNA sequence: TGTGCCAGCAGCTTAGTCGATAACTCCTACGAGCAGTACTTC.

On this clonotype: A much larger clone differs by one base, so this may be a read error. V gene TRBV9 combines with J gene TRBJ2-3; 8 positions agree with TRBD2. Germline V CDR1 and CDR2: SGDLS, YYNGEE. This CDR3 comprises 17 residues. This CDR3 is CASSVDGLAKVADTQFF. The CDR3 nucleotides read TGTGCCAGCAGCGTCGATGGACTAGCAAAGGTCGCAGATACGCAGTTTTTT.

This clonotype occurred a few times. This chain uses TRBV6-2 or TRBV6-3 with TRBJ2-3, with unresolved D. This CDR3 has 15 amino acids. The germline V gene has CDR1 MNHEY and CDR2 SVGEGT. Trimming cost V 0 bases and J 2 bases, with 9 bases left between them. The CDR3 loop is CASSYSRRNTDTQYF. CDR3 DNA: TGTGCCAGCAGTTACTCGCGGAGAAACACAGATACGCAGTATTTT.

The gene calls are TRBV9 and TRBJ2-5; D unresolved. Germline CDR1 is SGDLS and CDR2 is YYNGEE. This CDR3 contains 14 residues. V gave up 0 bases and J gave up 4 bases, with 10 bases separating them. The CDR3 DNA sequence: TGTGCCAGCAGCGTAGCTGGCGCAGGAGAGACCCAGTACTTC. This sequence encodes CASSVAGAGETQYF.

This clonotype was counted ten times or more. The J gene is TRBJ2-5, the V gene TRBV9, with 8 bases identical to TRBD1. The germline gives CDR1 SGDLS, CDR2 YYNGEE. The CDR3 runs 15 residues. V lost 3 bases and J lost 1; bases outside the gene matches: 5. The DNA of the CDR3 is TGTGCCAGCAGCGCAGGGGGCTTGAGCCAAGAGACCCAGTACTTC. Its translation is CASSAGGLSQETQYF.

This clonotype appeared many times. V usage is TRBV5-5 and J usage is TRBJ2-2, with TRBD2 identical over 12 bases. Germline CDR1 and CDR2: SGHKS and YYEKEE (reference sequence). The V segment lost 4 bases and the J segment 5 bases; nucleotides outside the gene matches: 6. CDR3 length equals 16 residues. As DNA, the CDR3 is TGTGCCAGCAGCCCGCAACTAGCGGGGGGAACCGGGGAGCTGTTTTTT. It specifies CASSPQLAGGTGELFF.

This clonotype was detected many times. The chain recombines TRBV20-1 with TRBJ2-2; 8 nucleotides agree with TRBD1. V lost 0 bases, J lost 0 bases, and 12 bases stayed unmatched. In germline, CDR1 is DFQATT, CDR2 SNEGSKA (reference sequence). The CDR3 sequence is 19 residues long. In nucleotides, the CDR3 is TGCAGTGCTAGAGATTCGGTCAGGGGGCCTAATTCGAACACCGGGGAGCTGTTTTTT. Amino acid sequence: CSARDSVRGPNSNTGELFF.